The clone carrying this T cell receptor beta chain was seen more than once but under ten times. Its antigen is unknown. The record originates from a study of cytomegalovirus exposure and HLA in healthy donors. Donors came from a validation cohort of over a hundred subjects, distinct from the first 666-subject cohort. The data were produced by immunoSEQ multiplex PCR, yet TCRdb's version contains in-frame clones alone and is incomplete. The repertoire holds 120,000 or so clones, with about 90% as singletons. Study results and caveats: According to a later analysis, TCR clusters from the first cohort tended to co-occur in the roughly 110 validation repertoires.

V lost 3 bases, J lost 0 bases, and 6 bases lay in between. Germline V gene data show CDR1 as SGHTA and CDR2 as FQGNSA. This CDR3 is built from 13 residues. The V and J genes are TRBV7-2 and TRBJ2-7; D unclear. Input material: PBMCs. The clonotype was recovered from a young woman in good health and CMV-seronegative. The CDR3: CASSFSSSYEQYF. In DNA, the CDR3 is TGTGCCAGCAGCTTTTCATCCTCCTACGAGCAGTACTTC.